This T cell receptor (beta chain) was captured in a study of blood T cell repertoires in COVID-19. Looking at the study overall: The United States, Italy and Spain were the sources of the acute and convalescent COVID-19 samples. T cells, B-cell-depleted T cells, or PBMCs provided the cDNA or gDNA that served as material.

Study members were between about 18 and 95 years old and lived in 25 or so US regions. Each recovered donor of Cohort 3 presented with two negative PCRs, clearance, or symptom resolution. J was trimmed by 8 bases and V by 1 base; bases with no gene match: 5. CDR1 and CDR2 from the germline V gene are LGHDT and YNNKEL (reference sequence). CDR3 length: 15 amino acids. TCRdb keeps only in-frame clones here, not all; method: immunoSEQ multiplex PCR. The table includes roughly 250,000 clones, around 84% detected once. The sample comprised PBMCs or T cells enriched from blood (not recorded which). The source of this sequence is a woman in her fifties or sixties who had recovered from COVID-19. The V call is TRBV3-1 (or the pseudogene TRBV3-2), the J call TRBJ1-2; 12 nucleotides match TRBD1. DNA of the CDR3: TGTGCCAGCAGCCAAGGGGGACAGGGGGCGAGAGGCTACACCTTC. Protein sequence: CASSQGGQGARGYTF.